The TCR beta chain described here comes from a study of T-cell memory formation after mild COVID-19 (TCRdb year 2021). For the study in its entirety: Most TCR sequence clusters were specific to one of the two donors. In a couple of donors, T-cell clones that expanded and contracted after mild COVID-19 were followed by sequencing TCRalpha and TCRbeta repertoires longitudinally. Two young, previously healthy adult volunteers, one female and one male, were included in the cohort. The paper as a whole reports these results and caveats: The second-wave clones that peaked on day 37 were not confirmed to be SARS-CoV-2 specific. The study covered only a couple of mild cases, and larger cohorts including severe cases with pre-infection samples were considered necessary. Some responding clones were detected in pre-infection memory, which suggested that pre-existing cross-reactive memory T cells had joined the SARS-CoV-2 response. Balanced CD4/CD8 phenotypes were observed for clones contracting from day 15 to 85, whereas a bias towards CD4+ was observed for a second wave of clones expanding from day 15 to 37. Contracting CD4+ clones were found mainly in CM and EM memory subsets, while CD8+ clones were enriched in EMRA.

With regard to this clonotype: Its antigen target is currently unknown. There are no base qualities to consult, and no much larger clone falls within one base.

Ficoll-Paque density gradient centrifugation was used to isolate PBMCs. Trimming takes 3 bases from V and 0 bases from J, and the germline ends sit 6 bases apart. The germline V gene sets CDR1 to KGHSH and CDR2 to LQKENI. Counted from cysteine to phenylalanine, this CDR3 has 14 amino acids. The kept DNA is CDR3 alone, 42 bases in frame from the first base. TCRdb names Illumina NovaSeq 6000 as the instrument used. TCRalpha and TCRbeta cDNA libraries were constructed by 5'RACE with constant-segment primers, with sample barcodes and unique molecular identifiers being introduced. Trizol reagent was used to extract RNA from every sample. Library amplification was performed in two PCR steps, and a second sample barcode and Illumina TruSeq adapters were introduced in the second step. Sequencing of libraries was performed on an Illumina NovaSeq with 2 x 150 bp paired-end reads. Under the source paper's analysis protocol: Reads were demultiplexed and collapsed into UMI-guided consensus sequences with migec v1.2.7. Using mixcr v2.1.11, UMI consensuses were aligned to TRA and TRB V and J templates and then assembled into clonotypes. Clonotypes were classified as expanded or contracted when called significant by both edgeR and NoisET, with noise models trained on biological replicates. edgeR calls used a false discovery rate-adjusted p below 0.01 and a log2 fold-change threshold of 1. As an exploratory analysis of dynamics, max-normalized trajectories of the 1000 most abundant clonotypes were examined by PCA with hierarchical clustering. Separately sequenced CD4+ and CD8+ repertoires were used to assign the CD4 or CD8 phenotype of responding clones. TCRdb trimmed the raw reads at Q25, called clones with MiXCR and kept productive beta chains. Every entry covers one CDR3 protein and lists the most common genes and DNA from its rows. V and J calls and clone size were set by TCRdb, not the authors. This sample lists just over 350,000 distinct CDR3 sequences; roughly an eighth were detected once. The ten largest clones capture under 25% of the sample.

The chain links TRBV18 with TRBJ2-4; the D gene assignment is ambiguous. This TCR derives from a man between 18 and 35 years old who had mild COVID-19 (a few samples of this study predate the infection). The sample titles of this study are shuffled in the database, so cell type and time point are left out; the donor was told from shared clones. Sequencing was done on a sample of PBMCs or a T cell subset sorted from them (not recorded which). The nucleotide sequence is given as TGTGCCAGCTCACCGTCAGTAGCCAAAAACATTCAGTACTTC. Translated, it gives CASSPSVAKNIQYF. The full variable domain, completed from the reference TRBV18 and TRBJ2-4 proteins outside the CDR3, reads NAGVMQNPRHLVRRRGQEARLRCSPMKGHSHVYWYRQLPEEGLKFMVYLQKENIIDESGMPKERFSAEFPKEGPSILRIQQVVRGDSAAYFCASSPSVAKNIQYFGAGTRLSVL.